Listed here are 11 T cell receptor beta chains from one sample, sequenced in a study of blood T cell repertoires in COVID-19. Sequencing was performed with immunoSEQ multiplex PCR; in TCRdb, only in-frame clones are kept and a portion is missing. Here the sample spans about 280,000 clones, roughly 86% being singletons. Material: peripheral blood. Receptors were obtained from a young woman with COVID-19, enrolled during active disease.

The genes are TRBV11-3 and TRBJ2-5, with TRBD2 identical over 9 bases. Trimming cost V 0 bases and J 7 bases; bases outside gene matches: 12. CDR3 length: 17 residues. Looked up from germline, CDR1 is SGHNT and CDR2 is YENEEA. CDR3 protein: CASSLDREREVVWTQYF. DNA of the CDR3: TGTGCCAGCAGCTTAGATCGTGAGCGGGAGGTGGTGTGGACCCAGTACTTC.

As for this clone: The sample carries other DNA sequences with the same CDR3. The chain combines TRBV28 with TRBJ2-5, with 11 bases fitting TRBD2. Trimming removed 5 bases from V and 5 bases from J; junction bases left unmatched: 7. Germline V gene sequence: CDR1 MDHEN, CDR2 SYDVKM. CDR3 length equals 15 residues. The DNA of the CDR3 is TGTGCCAGCAGTCTCTTAGCGGGAGGGGGGGAGACCCAGTACTTC. It specifies CASSLLAGGGETQYF.

The J gene is TRBJ2-7, the V gene TRBV4-1; TRBD1 matches 9 bases. Germline assignment: CDR1 MGHRA and CDR2 YSYEKL. The junction had 11 bases not matched to a gene; V was cut back by 3 bases and J by 5 bases. CDR3 length: 16 residues. The DNA of the CDR3 is TGCGCCAGCAGCCAGGAAAGGGACAGGGTGGCGGACGAGCAGTACTTC. This sequence encodes CASSQERDRVADEQYF.

This chain links TRBV19 with TRBJ2-1; TRBD2 agrees at 10 bases. The CDR3 spans 13 residues. In germline, CDR1 is LNHDA, CDR2 SQIVND (reference sequence). V was clipped by 8 bases and J by 4 bases; unmatched bases: 2. The CDR3: CASGLAVYNEQFF. The CDR3 DNA reads TGTGCCAGTGGACTAGCGGTTTACAATGAGCAGTTCTTC.

This clone was seen once. The chain joins TRBV7-9 to TRBJ2-1; 8 positions agree with TRBD2. Germline loops: CDR1 SEHNR, CDR2 FQNEAQ (reference sequence). The CDR3 is 14 amino acids. The V and J ends lost 6 bases and 10 bases, in that order; junction bases with no gene match: 11. The CDR3 nucleotides are TGTGCCAGCAGTTACACCGGGAGGGAGAACGAGCAGTTCTTC. Translated, it gives CASSYTGRENEQFF.

The chain combines TRBV7-2 with TRBJ2-7, with D maybe TRBD2 (7 bases). Trimming stripped 6 bases from V and 0 bases from J, with 15 bases between. Germline V gene sequence: CDR1 SGHTA, CDR2 FQGNSA. The CDR3 sequence is 15 residues long. CDR3 coding DNA: TGTGCCAGCAGTATGGGGGGGCGAAGCTCCTACGAGCAGTACTTC. Its translation: CASSMGGRSSYEQYF.

The chain couples TRBV15 to TRBJ1-1; 11 bases align to TRBD1. Trimming at V came to 1 base and at J to 6 bases, leaving 7 bases not matched to a gene. Germline lookup yields CDR1 LNHNV and CDR2 YYDKDF (reference sequence). The CDR3 covers 16 residues. The CDR3 is CATSRGGTGGRPEAFF. The CDR3 region has the DNA TGTGCCACCAGCAGAGGTGGGACAGGGGGACGACCTGAAGCTTTCTTT. Full variable domain (missing parts from reference TRBV15 and TRBJ1-1): DAMVIQNPRYQVTQFGKPVTLSCSQTLNHNVMYWYQQKSSQAPKLLFHYYDKDFNNEADTPDNFQSRRPNTSFCFLDIRSPGLGDTAMYLCATSRGGTGGRPEAFFGQGTRLTVV.

The rearrangement links TRBV9 to TRBJ2-5; 12 bases are shared with TRBD2. CDR1 is SGDLS and CDR2 is YYNGEE in the germline V gene. V trimming: 0 bases; J trimming: 7 bases; junction bases outside the gene matches: 7. The CDR3 extends over 16 amino acids. The CDR3 nucleotides are TGTGCCAGCAGCGTAGGCTCTAGCGGGAGGGCCGTGACCCAGTACTTC. Its protein product is CASSVGSSGRAVTQYF.

This chain links TRBV30 with TRBJ2-6, with D possibly being TRBD2 (5 bases). Trimming shortened V by 4 bases and J by 4 bases, and 5 bases separated the two germline ends. The CDR3 sequence is 12 residues long. Germline CDR1 is GTSNPN and CDR2 is SVGIG (reference sequence). CDR3 sequence reads: CAWTGGANVLTF. The CDR3 DNA sequence: TGTGCCTGGACGGGGGGGGCCAACGTCCTGACTTTC.

The rearrangement links TRBV10-3 to TRBJ2-3; D perhaps matches TRBD1 (5 bases). Germline V gene lookup returns CDR1 ENHRY and CDR2 SYGVKD. This CDR3 has 13 residues. V was trimmed by 6 bases and J by 1 base, leaving 8 bases between them. The CDR3, as DNA: TGTGCCATCAGCCTCAGGGGCACAGATACGCAGTATTTT. Translation gives CAISLRGTDTQYF.

J is TRBJ1-4 and V is TRBV7-3; D possibly corresponds to TRBD1 (5 bases). The length of the CDR3 is 15 residues. V dropped 0 bases and J dropped 1 base, with 6 bases sitting between them. Germline V gene lookup returns CDR1 SGHTA and CDR2 FQGTGA. As DNA, the CDR3 is TGTGCCAGCAGCTTAACGGGGGGAACTAATGAAAAACTGTTTTTT. This sequence encodes CASSLTGGTNEKLFF.